This TCR beta chain stems from a study of molecular identifiers for immune sequencing clone quantification. Trimming took off 6 bases at V and 0 bases at J, with 12 bases between the two ends. The CDR3 is 16 amino acids. Germline V gene data show CDR1 as LNHDA and CDR2 as SQIVND (reference sequence). This clonotype showed up just a few times. TCRdb reprocessed the PCR reads with MiXCR, giving one entry per CDR3 protein. The sample includes some 650,000 distinct CDR3 sequences, less than 20% of them seen just once. Sequencing was done on a sample of naive CD8+ T cells from blood, with Jurkat cell RNA spiked in. This sample's subset: FACS-sorted CD8+CD4-CCR7+CD45RA+ naive T cells. The TCR sequence derives from a human donor in good health. Some libraries in this study had Jurkat cell RNA spiked in. J is TRBJ2-6 and V is TRBV19; a possible D gene is TRBD2 (5 bases). This CDR3 is CASSGLRVSGANVLTF. The CDR3, as DNA: TGTGCCAGTAGCGGTCTGAGGGTCTCTGGGGCCAACGTCCTGACTTTC. Combining the CDR3 with reference TRBV19 and TRBJ2-6 gives the whole variable domain DGGITQSPKYLFRKEGQNVTLSCEQNLNHDAMYWYRQDPGQGLRLIYYSQIVNDFQKGDIAEGYSVSREKKESFPLTVTSAQKNPTAFYLCASSGLRVSGANVLTFGAGSRLTVL.